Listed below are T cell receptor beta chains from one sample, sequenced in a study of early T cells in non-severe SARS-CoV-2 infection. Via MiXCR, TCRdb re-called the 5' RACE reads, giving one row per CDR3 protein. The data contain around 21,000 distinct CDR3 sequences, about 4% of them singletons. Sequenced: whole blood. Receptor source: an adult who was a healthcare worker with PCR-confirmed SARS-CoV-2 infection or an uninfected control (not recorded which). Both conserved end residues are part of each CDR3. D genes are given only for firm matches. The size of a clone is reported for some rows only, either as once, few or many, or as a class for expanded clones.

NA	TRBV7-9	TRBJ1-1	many	CASSLLGGTEAFF	TGTGCCAGCAGCTTATTAGGGGGCACTGAAGCTTTCTTT
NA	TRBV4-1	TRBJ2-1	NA	CASSQEEYYESGQFF	TGCGCCAGCAGCCAAGAGGAATACTACGAATCGGGGCAGTTCTTC
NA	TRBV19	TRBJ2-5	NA	CASSSDSQETQYF	TGTGCCAGTAGTAGCGACAGTCAAGAGACCCAGTACTTC
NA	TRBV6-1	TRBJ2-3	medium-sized	CASSEARTTTDTQYF	TGTGCCAGCAGTGAGGCCAGGACCACCACAGATACGCAGTATTTT
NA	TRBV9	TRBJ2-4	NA	CASSVDARDIQYF	TGTGCCAGCAGCGTAGACGCCCGGGACATTCAGTACTTC
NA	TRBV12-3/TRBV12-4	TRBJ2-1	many	CASASLADSYNEQFF	TGTGCCAGCGCCTCTCTGGCGGACTCCTACAATGAGCAGTTCTTC
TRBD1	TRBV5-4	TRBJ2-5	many	CASSPRDRGYSQETQYF	TGTGCCAGCAGCCCCCGGGACAGGGGTTACAGTCAAGAGACCCAGTACTTC
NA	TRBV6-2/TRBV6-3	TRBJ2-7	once	CASSYSEAEYYEQYF	TGTGCCAGCAGTTACTCTGAAGCCGAATACTACGAGCAGTACTTC
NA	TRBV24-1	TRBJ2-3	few	CATSDPASDTQYF	TGTGCCACCAGTGATCCCGCGTCAGATACGCAGTATTTT
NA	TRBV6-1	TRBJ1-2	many	CASSDRLSLPLYGYTF	TGTGCCAGCAGTGACCGATTATCCCTGCCTTTGTATGGCTACACCTTC
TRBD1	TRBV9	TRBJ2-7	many	CASSPLTGGYEQYF	TGTGCCAGCAGCCCCCTGACAGGGGGCTACGAGCAGTACTTC
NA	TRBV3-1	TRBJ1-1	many	CASSQEIGEAFF	TGTGCCAGCAGCCAAGAAATCGGTGAAGCTTTCTTT
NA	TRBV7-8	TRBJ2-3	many	CASSTLDTQYF	TGTGCCAGCAGCACCCTGGATACGCAGTATTTT
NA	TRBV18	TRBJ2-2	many	CASSPQGIGTGELFF	TGTGCCAGCTCACCGCAGGGGATCGGGACCGGGGAGCTGTTTTTT
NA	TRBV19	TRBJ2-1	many	CASGQIGRGPYNEQFF	TGTGCCAGTGGCCAAATAGGAAGGGGCCCCTACAATGAGCAGTTCTTC
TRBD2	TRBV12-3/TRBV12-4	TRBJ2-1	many	CASSSRLAGGDNEQFF	TGTGCCAGCAGCTCCCGACTAGCGGGGGGCGACAATGAGCAGTTCTTC
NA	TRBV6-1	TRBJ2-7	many	CASSERGSFPYEQYF	TGTGCCAGCAGTGAACGAGGGTCGTTCCCCTACGAGCAGTACTTC
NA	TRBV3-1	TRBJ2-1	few	CASSQGWGNEQFF	TGTGCCAGCAGCCAAGGGTGGGGTAATGAGCAGTTCTTC
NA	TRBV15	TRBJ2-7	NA	CATSRERANSYEQYF	TGTGCCACCAGCAGAGAGCGGGCAAACTCCTACGAGCAGTACTTC
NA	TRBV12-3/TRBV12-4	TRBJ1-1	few	CASSPNNKNTEAFF	TGTGCCAGCAGTCCGAATAACAAGAACACTGAAGCTTTCTTT
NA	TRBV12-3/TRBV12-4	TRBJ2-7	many	CASSPSYEQYF	TGTGCCAGCAGTCCTAGCTACGAGCAGTACTTC
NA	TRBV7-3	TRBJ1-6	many	CASALQSGNHSPLHF	TGTGCCAGCGCCCTTCAATCAGGAAATCATTCACCCCTCCACTTT
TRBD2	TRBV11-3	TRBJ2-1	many	CASSQGTSGVIAQFF	TGTGCCAGCAGCCAGGGGACTAGCGGGGTCATTGCGCAGTTCTTC
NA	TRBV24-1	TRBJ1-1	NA	CATSATGGTEAFF	TGTGCCACCAGTGCCACCGGGGGCACTGAAGCTTTCTTT
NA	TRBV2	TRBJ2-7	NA	CASSESIGGTKIWEQYF	TGTGCCAGCAGTGAATCTATCGGGGGTACCAAGATTTGGGAGCAGTACTTC
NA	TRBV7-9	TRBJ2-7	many	CASSLRTSYEQYF	TGTGCCAGCAGCTTGCGGACTTCCTACGAGCAGTACTTC
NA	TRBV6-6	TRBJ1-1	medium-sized	CASSYKTLMNTEAFF	TGTGCCAGCAGTTACAAGACCCTCATGAACACTGAAGCTTTCTTT
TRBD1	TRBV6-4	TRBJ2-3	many	CASSDSTGEPDTQYF	TGTGCCAGCAGTGACTCAACAGGGGAGCCAGATACGCAGTATTTT
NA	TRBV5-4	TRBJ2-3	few	CASSLGLAGADTQYF	TGTGCCAGCAGCTTGGGGCTAGCAGGTGCAGATACGCAGTATTTT
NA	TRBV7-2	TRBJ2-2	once	CASSLVKTRTGELFF	TGTGCCAGCAGCTTAGTTAAGACCCGGACCGGGGAGCTGTTTTTT
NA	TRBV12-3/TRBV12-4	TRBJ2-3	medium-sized	CASSLNRATDTQYF	TGTGCCAGCAGTTTAAACAGGGCCACAGATACGCAGTATTTT
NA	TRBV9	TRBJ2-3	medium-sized	CASSVGRGAGTDTQYF	TGTGCCAGCAGCGTAGGGCGGGGAGCAGGCACAGATACGCAGTATTTT
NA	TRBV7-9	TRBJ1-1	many	CASSPQSRANTEAFF	TGTGCCAGCAGCCCCCAGTCGCGGGCGAACACTGAAGCTTTCTTT
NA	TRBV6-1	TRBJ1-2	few	CASSAQLGYTF	TGTGCCAGCAGTGCCCAACTTGGCTACACCTTC
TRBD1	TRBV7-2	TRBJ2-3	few	CASSSQGVADTQYF	TGTGCCAGCAGCTCACAGGGGGTAGCAGATACGCAGTATTTT
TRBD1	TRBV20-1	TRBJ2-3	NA	CSAQTGGTDTQYF	TGCAGTGCGCAGACAGGGGGCACAGATACGCAGTATTTT